Shown below are 21 T cell receptor beta chains from a single sample sequenced in a study of shared clonotypes between healthy human individuals. TCRdb's table, derived via immunoSEQ multiplex PCR, lists solely in-frame clones and lacks some. This table has about 1.5 million clones, approximately 98% appearing once. Sequencing was carried out using naive CD4+ T cells sorted from blood. Subset meaning: CD45RA+ positively selected. The receptors were sampled from a man aged 25-40 years in good health.

This clone was counted between two and nine times. The sample carries other DNA sequences with the same CDR3. The chain is built from TRBV19 and TRBJ1-1; 9 bases map to TRBD1. J lost 4 bases, V lost 5 bases, and 2 bases had no gene match. Germline CDR1 and CDR2: LNHDA and SQIVND (reference sequence). There are 13 residues in the CDR3. The CDR3 sequence: CASSLTGGTEAFF. In DNA, the CDR3 is TGTGCCAGTAGTTTGACAGGGGGCACTGAAGCTTTCTTT. The complete variable domain, with remaining parts taken from reference TRBV19 and TRBJ1-1, reads DGGITQSPKYLFRKEGQNVTLSCEQNLNHDAMYWYRQDPGQGLRLIYYSQIVNDFQKGDIAEGYSVSREKKESFPLTVTSAQKNPTAFYLCASSLTGGTEAFFGQGTRLTVV.

The chain recombines TRBV7-6 with TRBJ2-1; 8 positions match TRBD2. The CDR3 covers 15 residues. V lost 7 bases and J lost 1; bases outside the gene matches: 6. Per the germline V gene, CDR1 is SGHVS and CDR2 is FNYEAQ. CDR3 sequence reads: CASTQREWSYNEQFF. In DNA form, the CDR3 reads TGTGCCAGCACCCAGCGGGAGTGGTCCTACAATGAGCAGTTCTTC.

This chain joins TRBV14 and TRBJ2-1; the match to TRBD2 covers 15 bases. The germline V gene encodes CDR1 SGHDN and CDR2 FVKESK. The CDR3 length is 15 residues. V shed 3 bases and J 9 bases; nucleotides not matched to a gene: 3. The DNA of the CDR3 is TGTGCCAGCAGCCAGGGACTAGCGGGAGGAGTTGAGCAGTTCTTC. This encodes CASSQGLAGGVEQFF.

This chain links TRBV10-3 with TRBJ2-2, with TRBD2 matching over 11 bases. The CDR3 length is 17 residues. Germline values: CDR1 ENHRY, CDR2 SYGVKD. Trimming took 0 bases from V and 3 from J; bases not matched to a gene: 3. The CDR3 reads CAISESSSGRYTGELFF. CDR3 nucleotides: TGTGCCATCAGTGAGTCGTCTAGCGGGAGGTACACCGGGGAGCTGTTTTTT.

The CDR3 DNA reads as TGTGCCTGGAGACCACTATTACAGGGCCCGGGGACTGAAGCTTTCTTT. Amino acid sequence: CAWRPLLQGPGTEAFF. The chain links TRBV30 to TRBJ1-1, with a weak D call TRBD1 (6 bases). V dropped 3 bases and J dropped 5 bases, with 22 bases sitting between them. The CDR3 length is 16 residues. Germline CDR1 and CDR2: GTSNPN and SVGIG (reference sequence).

The J gene is TRBJ2-7, the V gene TRBV5-4; TRBD2 matches at 7 bases. The V segment lost 6 bases and the J segment 6 bases; nucleotides outside the gene matches: 15. The germline V gene encodes CDR1 SGHNT and CDR2 YYREEE (reference sequence). The CDR3 length is 15 residues. CDR3 region: CASIPHGGSQREQYF. The DNA for the CDR3 is TGTGCCAGCATCCCCCACGGCGGGAGTCAACGCGAGCAGTACTTC.

The chain links TRBV5-1 to TRBJ2-5, with 10 bases matching TRBD2. Germline trimming cut 2 bases from V and 2 bases from J; bases unmatched to any gene: 12. Germline-derived CDR1 and CDR2 are SGHRS and YFSETQ. This CDR3 spans 18 amino acids. CDR3 DNA sequence: TGCGCCAGCAGCTTACCGCGGACTAGCGGACGAAAGCAAGAGACCCAGTACTTC. It codes for CASSLPRTSGRKQETQYF.

Of note for this clone: Other DNA sequences in this specimen translate into the identical CDR3. This chain connects TRBV28 to TRBJ2-7; a possible D gene is TRBD2 (5 bases). Germline V gene data show CDR1 as MDHEN and CDR2 as SYDVKM. CDR3 size: 10 residues. Trimming stripped 8 bases from V and 4 bases from J, with 6 bases between. CDR3 DNA: TGTGCCAGCGGGAGATACGAGCAGTACTTC. It translates to CASGRYEQYF.

V and J are TRBV9 and TRBJ2-5, with no clear D. V lost 3 bases to trimming and J lost 5 bases, with 23 bases between them. This CDR3 comprises 17 residues. Germline CDR1 reads SGDLS; CDR2 reads YYNGEE. This CDR3 reads CASSAGTLPPPMETQYF. The CDR3 bases are TGTGCCAGCAGCGCGGGTACCTTACCCCCGCCGATGGAGACCCAGTACTTC.

V and J are TRBV5-4 and TRBJ2-5; 7 nucleotides match TRBD1. The germline gives CDR1 SGHNT, CDR2 YYREEE (reference sequence). This CDR3 contains 14 residues. Unmatched junction bases numbered 7, after V lost 2 bases and J lost 6 bases. The CDR3, as DNA: TGTGCCAGCAGCTTTACTCGACAGGGTCAGACCCAGTACTTC. It yields the protein CASSFTRQGQTQYF.

V usage is TRBV2 and J usage is TRBJ1-4; TRBD1 matches at 8 bases. CDR3 size: 15 residues. The germline CDR1 and CDR2 sequences are SNHLY and FYNNEI. V lost 7 bases, J lost 8 bases, and 12 bases stayed unmatched. CDR3 residues: CASTGGILVSEKLFF. As DNA, the CDR3 is TGTGCCAGCACAGGGGGCATCCTCGTGAGCGAAAAACTGTTTTTT.

V is TRBV7-2 and J is TRBJ2-1; D could derive from TRBD1 or TRBD2 (5 bases each). This CDR3 contains 16 residues. Germline loops: CDR1 SGHTA, CDR2 FQGNSA. The V and J ends lost 5 bases and 6 bases respectively, with 20 bases between them. This CDR3 is CASSSPGTLGPNEQFF. CDR3 nucleotide sequence: TGTGCCAGCAGCAGCCCCGGGACCCTTGGGCCCAATGAGCAGTTCTTC.

The count of this clone is one. The chain has TRBV4-3 and TRBJ2-3, with D possibly matching TRBD2 (5 bases). The CDR3 runs 15 residues. Looked up from germline, CDR1 is LGHNA and CDR2 is YSLEER. V shed 4 bases and J shed 10 bases, with 21 bases lying between them. The CDR3 nucleotides read TGCGCCAGCAGCCGAGCGGACCCGCAGAGGTTTCCGCAGTATTTT. Amino acids: CASSRADPQRFPQYF.

The genes are TRBV9 and TRBJ2-7, with TRBD1 matching over 8 bases. The CDR3 is 14 amino acids. The ends lost 1 base at V and 7 bases at J; junction bases unmatched: 7. Germline values: CDR1 SGDLS, CDR2 YYNGEE. CDR3 sequence: CASSVTQGAREQYF. The CDR3, as DNA: TGTGCCAGCAGCGTAACCCAGGGGGCGCGGGAGCAGTACTTC.

The V gene is TRBV28, the J gene TRBJ2-1; 10 bases are shared with TRBD1. This CDR3 spans 16 amino acids. The J segment lost 3 bases and the V segment lost 6 bases, leaving 8 bases of the junction unmatched. From germline, CDR1 is MDHEN and CDR2 SYDVKM. CDR3 sequence (DNA): TGTGCCAGCAGCAGACCGGGACAGGGGTACTACAATGAGCAGTTCTTC. Protein: CASSRPGQGYYNEQFF.

In the case of this clone: Other DNA sequences in this specimen translate into the identical CDR3. The chain carries TRBV7-9 and TRBJ2-4; D not resolved. The germline V gene has CDR1 SEHNR and CDR2 FQNEAQ (reference sequence). The CDR3 sequence is 14 residues long. V gave up 2 bases and J gave up 0 bases, with 5 bases separating them. The CDR3 nucleotides are TGTGCCAGCAGCTTATTACTAGCCAAAAACATTCAGTACTTC. It is translated as CASSLLLAKNIQYF.

A remark on this clone: The same CDR3 can be traced to other DNA sequences in this sample. The rearrangement joins TRBV7-2 to TRBJ2-1, with TRBD2 matching 12 bases. Trimming took 5 bases from V and 6 from J; bases not matched to a gene: 5. Germline CDR1 SGHTA, CDR2 FQGNSA. The CDR3 has 15 amino acids. CDR3 nucleotide sequence: TGTGCCAGCAGCCGACTAGCGGGAGTGTCCAATGAGCAGTTCTTC. Amino acids: CASSRLAGVSNEQFF. The complete variable domain, with remaining parts taken from reference TRBV7-2 and TRBJ2-1, reads GAGVSQSPSNKVTEKGKDVELRCDPISGHTALYWYRQSLGQGLEFLIYFQGNSAPDKSGLPSDRFSAERTGGSVSTLTIQRTQQEDSAVYLCASSRLAGVSNEQFFGPGTRLTVL.

V gene TRBV25-1 combines with J gene TRBJ2-7; 7 nucleotides align to TRBD1. Trimming took 1 base from V and 5 from J; bases not matched to a gene: 14. This CDR3 is built from 17 residues. Germline CDR1 is MGHDK and CDR2 is SYGVNS. The CDR3 bases are TGTGCCAGCAGTGAATCCCACGGACAGGCTACAGCCGACGAGCAGTACTTC. Amino acids: CASSESHGQATADEQYF.

This clone was seen just once. This chain joins TRBV5-4 and TRBJ2-7, with 7 bases that match TRBD1. Germline loops: CDR1 SGHNT, CDR2 YYREEE (reference sequence). Trimming took 4 bases from V and 3 from J; bases not matched to a gene: 13. The CDR3 has 16 amino acids. CDR3 in DNA: TGTGCCAGCAGCCAAGTCCCAACGGGACAGTTCTACGAGCAGTACTTC. It translates to CASSQVPTGQFYEQYF.

As concerns this clone: In the same sample, other DNA sequences code for this CDR3. This chain uses TRBV7-6 with TRBJ2-1, with TRBD2 matching 10 bases. The CDR3 runs 15 residues. V was clipped by 5 bases and J by 2 bases; unmatched bases: 3. CDR1 is SGHVS and CDR2 is FNYEAQ in the germline V gene. The CDR3 reads CASSPGLAAYNEQFF. The CDR3 bases are TGTGCCAGCAGCCCTGGACTAGCGGCCTACAATGAGCAGTTCTTC.

V usage is TRBV7-9 and J usage is TRBJ2-1; no clear D. Trimming took 5 bases from V and 3 from J, leaving 5 bases between them. The CDR3 length is 12 residues. From germline, CDR1 is SEHNR and CDR2 FQNEAQ (reference sequence). Here the CDR3 reads CASSPRYNEQFF. The DNA for the CDR3 is TGTGCCAGCAGCCCGCGCTACAATGAGCAGTTCTTC.